This TCR beta chain appears in the sequencing data of a study of prognosis after radiotherapy for stage I lung cancer (dated by TCRdb to the early 2020s). For context, the study as a whole: Between early 2018 and 2019, 15 to 20 stage I NSCLC patients were enrolled in Nanjing, China. Roughly 14 of the patients presented with newly diagnosed primary stage I lung tumors; a few had oligometastatic NSCLC following surgical resection of the primary tumor. Every patient was deemed medically inoperable, approximately eleven because of comorbidities and 7 because they refused surgery. The cohort was made up of roughly 13 men and more than five women, with a median age of approximately 74 years and an age range of 53 to 84 years. Squamous cell carcinoma histology was identified in 7 or 8 patients, and adenocarcinoma histology was identified in roughly eleven patients. Image-guided IMRT or VMAT was used to deliver SBRT in 3 to 5 fractions at a biologically effective dose of at least 100 Gy. In every patient, SBRT was given without any concurrent therapy. About 20% of the 19 patients developed distant metastases after SBRT, at a median of approximately 7 months; the other 15 showed no significant progression. Peripheral blood TCR beta repertoires were profiled in stage I NSCLC patients before and after stereotactic body radiotherapy, and the study then linked these repertoires to distant failure. For each of the 20 or so patients, one blood sample was taken before SBRT and one after, so the study sequenced roughly 38 samples in total. The paper's findings and limits, for the study overall: After SBRT, the count of unique TCR clones dropped from a median of around 9,300 beforehand to roughly 7,000 afterward (Wilcoxon paired P=0.011). The small cohort and short follow-up limited the study, so independent validation of the findings is needed. Post-SBRT Shannon entropy and its change from baseline were lower in patients who developed distant metastases; baseline Shannon entropy was not associated with metastases. No determination of tumor specificity was made for expanded TCR clones. All reported P values were unadjusted for multiple comparisons. Differences in TRBV and TRBJ usage frequencies by metastasis status were reportedly observed in two V genes at baseline and in several V and two J genes after SBRT.

The TCR beta CDR3 region was amplified from genomic DNA by two rounds of multiplex PCR. The first PCR round used primers specific to each TRBV and TRBJ gene, with sequences filed in Chinese patent CN105087789A. The second PCR round used universal primers. The Roche High Pure PCR Template Preparation Kit was used to extract genomic DNA from the frozen PBMCs. Libraries were sequenced paired-end with 151 bp reads on an Illumina HiSeq 3000. In the authors' own workflow: Raw reads lacking the multiplex PCR primer sequences were removed with CutAdapt. Using PEAR, the high-quality paired reads were merged into contigs. MiXCR assigned TRB V, D and J gene segments to each contig by aligning to reference sequences. CDR3 sequences were clustered by base quality and sequence similarity to remove sequencing errors. Diversity was measured as Shannon entropy normalized by the natural log of productive TCR sequence number. One minus Shannon entropy divided by the natural log of the number of unique clonotypes was used as the definition of clonality. Using the Youden index from ROC curves, the researchers picked the repertoire-metric cut-offs for progression-free survival, and all analyses were carried out in R 3.5.3. TCRdb cleaned the public reads at Q25 with fastp, built clones with MiXCR and kept in-frame beta chains. Merged by CDR3 protein, the rows form single entries marked with the most common genes and DNA. The V and J calls were determined by TCRdb, not by the authors. Present in this sample are 13,000 or so distinct CDR3 sequences, 40% to 55% of which were seen just once. Together, the top ten hold 25% to 35% of the sample.

The germline V gene supplies CDR1 SQVTM and CDR2 ANQGSEA. Trimming accounts for 8 bases at V and 0 bases at J, while the number of junction bases matched to no gene is 8. The CDR3 spans 14 residues, from the cysteine through the phenylalanine. Only CDR3 DNA is held: 42 bases, read in frame from base 1. All patients had node-negative disease on CT and PET/CT, and none had a history of other malignancies or prior chemotherapy or radiotherapy. At each of two time points, roughly 6 milliliters of peripheral venous blood were collected in EDTA tubes. PBMCs were isolated by Ficoll-Paque Plus density-gradient centrifugation. Right after collection, samples were placed at -80 degrees C and kept there until analysis. This clonotype showed up many times. Its target antigen remains unknown. Qualities for individual bases were not recorded, and no much larger clone is one base off.

This specimen was PBMCs, taken before or after stereotactic body radiation therapy (not recorded which). This sequence uses TRBV29-1 and TRBJ1-1, and TRBD1 aligns with 8 junction nucleotides. The sequence was collected from a donor aged 50 or older with non-small cell lung cancer. CDR3 region: CSSRQGPMNTEAFF. The nucleotide sequence reads as follows: TGCAGCTCTAGACAGGGGCCCATGAACACTGAAGCTTTCTTT.